Each of the 14 T cell receptor beta chains below was sequenced from the same sample in a study of shared clonotypes between healthy human individuals. This table comes from immunoSEQ multiplex PCR, and its TCRdb copy is limited to in-frame clones, with some not included. The sample holds more than 550,000 clones; 90% to 95% are singletons and the top ten take approximately 24%. Only CD45RO-negative cells positively selected for CCR7 counted as naive CD8 cells, so terminally differentiated effector memory CD45RA+ cells were excluded. The specimen sequenced was naive CD8+ T cells sorted from blood. These receptors all stem from a man aged 30 to 45 in good health.

V usage is TRBV7-4 and J usage is TRBJ2-3; 10 nucleotides match TRBD2. The CDR3 loop spans 15 amino acids. The ends lost 5 bases at V and 4 bases at J; junction bases unmatched: 6. Germline values: CDR1 SGHVT, CDR2 SQSDAQ. CDR3: CASSPSGSCADTQYF. The CDR3 DNA reads TGTGCCAGCAGCCCTAGCGGGAGTTGTGCAGATACGCAGTATTTT. Supplemented by reference TRBV7-4 and TRBJ2-3, the full variable domain reads GAGVSQSPRYKVAKRGRDVALRCDSISGHVTLYWYRQTLGQGSEVLTYSQSDAQRDKSGRPSGRFSAERPERSVSTLKIQRTEQGDSAVYLCASSPSGSCADTQYFGPGTRLTVL.

This clone was recorded once. The chain links TRBV7-9 to TRBJ1-1; D remains ambiguous. This CDR3 contains 13 residues. Trimming left V 5 bases short and J 3 bases short, with 10 bases between. The V gene's germline CDR1 is SEHNR and CDR2 FQNEAQ (reference sequence). CDR3 nucleotide sequence: TGTGCCAGCAGCGGGGAAAAGGACACTGAAGCTTTCTTT. The encoded protein is CASSGEKDTEAFF.

The count of this clone is one. V is TRBV7-9 and J is TRBJ2-5, with 11 bases aligning to TRBD2. Germline V gene sequence: CDR1 SEHNR, CDR2 FQNEAQ (reference sequence). The CDR3 totals 17 residues. V dropped 5 bases and J dropped 0; count of bases not matched to a gene: 8. CDR3 region: CASSQRLAGKYQETQYF. CDR3 coding DNA: TGTGCCAGCAGCCAAAGACTAGCGGGAAAGTACCAAGAGACCCAGTACTTC.

This chain uses TRBV9 with TRBJ2-7; D unclear. Germline lookup yields CDR1 SGDLS and CDR2 YYNGEE. The ends were cut back, 0 bases at V and 4 bases at J, with 8 bases in the middle. CDR3 length: 13 residues. The CDR3 spells CASSVALGYEQYF. CDR3 sequence (DNA): TGTGCCAGCAGCGTAGCTTTGGGATACGAGCAGTACTTC.

The rearrangement joins TRBV19 to TRBJ2-2; D not resolved. This CDR3 has 17 residues. Trimming shortened V by 3 bases and J by 3 bases, and 17 bases separated the two germline ends. CDR1 and CDR2 (germline): LNHDA, SQIVND (reference sequence). CDR3 protein: CASSMSSHHLDTGELFF. The CDR3, as DNA: TGTGCCAGTAGTATGTCCAGCCACCACTTAGACACCGGGGAGCTGTTTTTT. Full variable domain (rest looked up from reference TRBV19 and TRBJ2-2): DGGITQSPKYLFRKEGQNVTLSCEQNLNHDAMYWYRQDPGQGLRLIYYSQIVNDFQKGDIAEGYSVSREKKESFPLTVTSAQKNPTAFYLCASSMSSHHLDTGELFFGEGSRLTVL.

The chain links TRBV30 to TRBJ2-1; possibly TRBD1 or TRBD2 for D (6 bases each). V was cut by 6 bases and J by 9 bases, with 27 bases left in between. Germline CDR1 is GTSNPN and CDR2 is SVGIG (reference sequence). The CDR3 is 16 residues long. The CDR3 sequence: CACIARRGAAGSEQFF. The CDR3 coding sequence is TGTGCCTGCATAGCAAGAAGGGGGGCGGCGGGGAGTGAGCAGTTCTTC.

The CDR3 spells CASSYSGGATGELFF. CDR3 nucleotides: TGTGCCAGCAGTTACTCAGGGGGAGCCACCGGGGAGCTGTTTTTT. This rearrangement joins TRBV6-5 to TRBJ2-2, with a possible D match to TRBD1 (6 bases). This CDR3 region has 15 residues. Germline V lookup: CDR1 MNHEY, CDR2 SVGAGI. The ends were cut back, 0 bases at V and 4 bases at J, with 9 bases in the middle.

This clone appeared a few times. Other DNA sequences in this specimen translate into the identical CDR3. This sequence joins TRBV28 and TRBJ2-7; no reliable D call. V lost 3 bases and J lost 2, with 2 bases in between. Germline V gene sequence: CDR1 MDHEN, CDR2 SYDVKM. The CDR3 is 11 residues long. CDR3 region: CASSFAYEQYF. The DNA for the CDR3 is TGTGCCAGCAGTTTCGCCTACGAGCAGTACTTC.

The chain joins TRBV5-4 to TRBJ2-1; 7 nucleotides align to TRBD2. Looked up from germline, CDR1 is SGHNT and CDR2 is YYREEE (reference sequence). The CDR3 consists of 18 residues. V was clipped by 0 bases and J by 0 bases; unmatched bases: 9. The CDR3 loop reads CASSLVASGISSYNEQFF. CDR3 nucleotides: TGTGCCAGCAGCTTGGTGGCTAGCGGCATTAGCTCCTACAATGAGCAGTTCTTC.

The chain couples TRBV7-9 to TRBJ2-6; D is undetermined. This CDR3 comprises 14 residues. Germline lookup yields CDR1 SEHNR and CDR2 FQNEAQ (reference sequence). The germline V and J ends were trimmed by 0 bases and 4 bases, with 4 bases remaining between them. The CDR3 loop reads CASSLALGANVLTF. The CDR3 region has the DNA TGTGCCAGCAGCTTAGCGTTAGGGGCCAACGTCCTGACTTTC.

The J gene is TRBJ2-1, the V gene TRBV9, with TRBD2 matching 10 bases. J gave up 3 bases and V 3 bases, and 6 bases lay outside the gene matches. The germline gives CDR1 SGDLS, CDR2 YYNGEE. The CDR3 length is 16 residues. The CDR3, as DNA: TGTGCCAGCAGCGGGAACCTAGCGGGAGTCTACAATGAGCAGTTCTTC. Protein product: CASSGNLAGVYNEQFF.

The rearrangement uses TRBV20-1 and TRBJ1-3, with no clear D. CDR3 length equals 11 residues. CDR1 and CDR2 from the germline V gene are DFQATT and SNEGSKA (reference sequence). Trimming removed 5 bases from V and 1 base from J, with 3 bases in between. The CDR3 spells CSAQSGNTIYF. Written as DNA, the CDR3 is TGCAGTGCTCAATCTGGAAACACCATATATTTT.

V usage is TRBV9 and J usage is TRBJ2-1, with 7 bases matching TRBD2. With V trimmed by 6 bases and J by 5 bases, 20 bases remained unmatched. The CDR3 runs to 18 residues. Germline V gene data show CDR1 as SGDLS and CDR2 as YYNGEE. The CDR3 sequence is CASTRDGGASGVDNEQFF. The DNA of the CDR3 is TGTGCCAGCACCCGGGACGGAGGGGCTAGCGGAGTCGACAATGAGCAGTTCTTC.

The chain links TRBV11-3 to TRBJ2-1; 8 bases line up with TRBD1. Germline loops: CDR1 SGHNT, CDR2 YENEEA. The ends lost 6 bases at V and 0 bases at J; junction bases unmatched: 7. The CDR3 contains 16 residues. The CDR3 coding sequence is TGTGCCAGCAGTATCGCGACAGGGGCCTCCTACAATGAGCAGTTCTTC. Residues: CASSIATGASYNEQFF.